The 15 T cell receptor beta chains below come from one sample, sequenced in a study of technical replicates of blood from several donors. This table comes from immunoSEQ multiplex PCR, and its TCRdb copy is limited to in-frame clones, with some not included. Of more than 90,000 clones listed, around 96% are singletons. Source material: T cells isolated from PBMCs. Receptor source: a human donor in good health.

A single count supports this clone. The rearrangement uses TRBV9 and TRBJ2-7; tentative D call: TRBD2 (5 bases). Germline V gene sequence: CDR1 SGDLS, CDR2 YYNGEE. Trimming removed 4 bases at V and 3 bases at J, with 14 bases between. The CDR3 consists of 14 residues. The CDR3: CASSPGRGIYEQYF. The DNA of the CDR3 is TGTGCCAGCAGCCCAGGACGGGGAATCTACGAGCAGTACTTC.

The chain employs TRBV2 and TRBJ2-7; 7 bases fit TRBD2. The CDR3 is 13 residues long. With 4 bases clipped from V and 2 bases from J, the junction kept 2 bases outside the gene matches. The germline gives CDR1 SNHLY, CDR2 FYNNEI. CDR3 sequence reads: CASSVTSAYEQYF. The CDR3 DNA is TGTGCCAGCAGTGTTACTAGCGCCTACGAGCAGTACTTC.

The chain recombines TRBV6-5 with TRBJ2-7; maybe TRBD1 (5 bases). CDR3 length: 14 amino acids. Germline CDR1 reads MNHEY; CDR2 reads SVGAGI. Trimming took 2 bases from V and 3 from J, leaving 11 bases between them. The CDR3 is CASSYRGFSYEQYF. DNA for the CDR3: TGTGCCAGCAGTTACAGGGGCTTTAGCTACGAGCAGTACTTC.

The genes are TRBV2 and TRBJ1-1, with 7 bases that match TRBD1. The germline gives CDR1 SNHLY, CDR2 FYNNEI. With 0 bases clipped from V and 4 bases from J, the junction kept 8 bases outside the gene matches. The CDR3 is made up of 16 amino acids. The DNA of the CDR3 is TGTGCCAGCAGTGAAGCGCTTCAGGGGGTGGTCACTGAAGCTTTCTTT. This sequence encodes CASSEALQGVVTEAFF.

V and J are TRBV11-1 and TRBJ1-1; D gene ambiguous. Deletions cut 3 bases from V and 0 bases from J, with 8 bases between. Germline V gives CDR1 SGHAT, CDR2 FQDESV (reference sequence). There are 14 residues in the CDR3. The CDR3 sequence is CASSFTAMNTEAFF. The DNA of the CDR3 is TGTGCCAGCAGCTTCACAGCCATGAACACTGAAGCTTTCTTT.

The chain is built from TRBV4-2 and TRBJ1-1; no reliable D call. The CDR3 totals 13 residues. CDR1 and CDR2 from the germline V gene are LGHNA and YNFKEQ. With 4 bases removed from V and 3 bases from J, the gap between germline ends came to 9 bases. The CDR3: CASSPEVYTEAFF. The CDR3 region has the DNA TGTGCCAGCAGCCCCGAGGTGTACACTGAAGCTTTCTTT.

The chain has TRBV11-3 and TRBJ2-7, with D possibly TRBD2 on 5 matching bases. Between the trimmed V and J ends, which lost 8 bases and 0 bases, there was a span of 8 bases. CDR1 is SGHNT, CDR2 YENEEA, per germline. The CDR3 length is 12 residues. The DNA for the CDR3 is TGTGCCAGCTCGGGGAGCTCCTACGAGCAGTACTTC. Residues: CASSGSSYEQYF.

The gene calls are TRBV4-2 and TRBJ2-7, with a possible D match to TRBD2 (5 bases). V was shortened by 0 bases and J by 4 bases, with 28 bases between the two germline ends. The CDR3 totals 20 residues. Germline CDR1 and CDR2: LGHNA and YNFKEQ. CDR3 DNA: TGTGCCAGCAGCCAAGATCGAGGTAGCGACGGATTATATGAAGGGTACGAGCAGTACTTC. It codes for CASSQDRGSDGLYEGYEQYF.

The chain uses TRBV25-1 and TRBJ2-7; 10 nucleotides align to TRBD2. Germline V gene data show CDR1 as MGHDK and CDR2 as SYGVNS. The CDR3 is 15 amino acids. Trimming took 1 base from V and 4 from J; bases not matched to a gene: 4. The CDR3 region has the DNA TGTGCCAGCAGTGAATCCCTAGCGGGAGCGTACGAGCAGTACTTC. It is translated as CASSESLAGAYEQYF.

The chain uses TRBV5-1 and TRBJ1-1; TRBD1 matches 10 bases. The CDR3 extends over 14 amino acids. The germline V gene encodes CDR1 SGHRS and CDR2 YFSETQ. V lost 2 bases to trimming and J lost 8 bases; unmatched junction nucleotides: 6. CDR3 DNA: TGCGCCAGCAGCTTATTTGGGACAGGGGAGGAAGCTTTCTTT. As protein: CASSLFGTGEEAFF. The full variable domain, with the rest looked up from reference TRBV5-1 and TRBJ1-1, is KAGVTQTPRYLIKTRGQQVTLSCSPISGHRSVSWYQQTPGQGLQFLFEYFSETQRNKGNFPGRFSGRQFSNSRSEMNVSTLELGDSALYLCASSLFGTGEEAFFGQGTRLTVV.

This rearrangement joins TRBV29-1 to TRBJ2-1, with 11 nucleotides matching TRBD2. The trim removed 5 bases at V and 3 bases at J, leaving 3 bases unmatched. There are 14 residues in the CDR3. The V gene's germline CDR1 is SQVTM and CDR2 ANQGSEA. CDR3 sequence (DNA): TGCAGCGTTTTGACTAGCGGGAACTACAATGAGCAGTTCTTC. Its translation: CSVLTSGNYNEQFF.

The gene calls are TRBV6-5 and TRBJ1-1; no clear D gene. Trimming took 2 bases from V and 4 from J, leaving 11 bases between them. The CDR3 consists of 14 residues. CDR1 and CDR2 (germline): MNHEY, SVGAGI. In nucleotides, the CDR3 is TGTGCCAGCAGTTACACTTCAGGAGGCACTGAAGCTTTCTTT. Translating it yields CASSYTSGGTEAFF.

V is TRBV6-5 and J is TRBJ2-6, with D maybe TRBD1 (6 bases). Between the trimmed V and J ends, which lost 7 bases and 4 bases, there was a span of 11 bases. Germline V CDR1 and CDR2: MNHEY, SVGAGI. This CDR3 comprises 14 residues. The CDR3 nucleotides read TGTGCCAGCATGGGGGCAACAGGGGCCAACGTCCTGACTTTC. This gives the protein CASMGATGANVLTF.

This rearrangement joins TRBV28 to TRBJ2-5; tentative D call: TRBD1 (6 bases). The CDR3 has 16 amino acids. V lost 10 bases and J 5 bases, leaving 26 bases between the germline ends. CDR1 is MDHEN, CDR2 SYDVKM, per germline. Here the CDR3 DNA reads TGTGCCACCTTAGGCCCCCACAGGGTTACTGTTGAGACCCAGTACTTC. Its protein product is CATLGPHRVTVETQYF.

This clone was recorded once. The chain combines TRBV28 with TRBJ2-5; tentative D call: TRBD1 (6 bases). Germline CDR1 MDHEN, CDR2 SYDVKM. Trimming left V 2 bases short and J 2 bases short, with 15 bases between. The CDR3 is 16 amino acids. The CDR3 spells CASSLNVGTPQETQYF. The CDR3 DNA is TGTGCCAGCAGTTTAAATGTCGGGACACCTCAAGAGACCCAGTACTTC.